Listed below are T cell receptor beta chains from one sample, sequenced in a study of blood T cell repertoires in COVID-19. The table came from immunoSEQ multiplex PCR; TCRdb's copy has only in-frame clones and leaves some out. The sample includes roughly 100,000 clones, almost 90% of them seen just once. The sequenced sample was peripheral blood. The source of these receptors is a woman aged 70-85 years with acute or convalescent COVID-19. Each CDR3 is given with its conserved first and last residue. The D gene is left open where the match is weak. Size tells how often a clone was seen (once, few, many) or the class of an expanded clone, and some rows leave it out.

v_gene	abundance	d_gene	len	CDR3aa
TRBV7-9	.	TRBD1	14	CASSLGQVGEKLFF
TRBV30	.	TRBD2	19	CAWTGKGFGLAGLRETQYF
TRBV4-1	few	.	19	CASSQVWQESSSYNSPLHF
TRBV9	.	.	14	CASSVEGGNQPQHF
TRBV4-1	.	.	17	CASSRPGAELLSYGYTF
TRBV11-1	.	TRBD1	13	CASSRDRGYEQYF
TRBV5-1	.	.	17	CASSFGPAGGATDTQYF
TRBV10-2	.	.	14	CASSESGPGDTQYF
TRBV6-5	.	.	14	CASTIQGVNQPQHF
TRBV5-5	.	TRBD2	16	CASSSVHGGVYNEQFF
TRBV9	once	.	13	CASSPRWSDTQYF
TRBV11-2	few	TRBD2	17	CASSLAPSGPNTGELFF
TRBV2	.	.	15	CATLNTDSRGNTIYF
TRBV25-1	.	TRBD1	15	CASNRQGASNSPLHF
TRBV27	.	TRBD2	15	CASSLAGGWDNEQFF
TRBV21-1	.	.	13	CASSKRQGYEQYF
TRBV27	.	.	14	CASSPRGVSYEQYF
TRBV27	.	.	13	CASRKQDTDTQYF
TRBV29-1	.	TRBD1	14	CSVVWTGKAGELFF
TRBV25-1	.	TRBD2	15	CASSDTSGRWNEQFF
TRBV3-1/TRBV3-2	.	.	15	CASSQWGQGNYGYTF
TRBV2	.	TRBD2	16	CASSEEGLAGVAEQYF
TRBV18	few	.	14	CASSAEAENTEAFF
TRBV3-1/TRBV3-2	.	.	16	CASSRRGSGGTDTQYF
TRBV2	.	TRBD2	13	CASNGGAGDTQYF
TRBV6-1	.	TRBD2	16	CASSEPGLGGTDTQYF
TRBV15	.	.	14	CATSSFASSREQFF
TRBV24-1	once	.	11	CATSVNGELFF
TRBV19	.	.	14	CASRAPGSGNTIYF
TRBV20-1	.	.	11	CSEGTTYEQYF
TRBV11-2	.	TRBD1	16	CASSPLRGPSYNEQFF
TRBV6-5	once	.	15	CASSKTGTPNQPQHF
TRBV19	.	.	14	CASSTYPGVPRGFF
TRBV10-2	.	TRBD1	13	CASGDRDQETQYF
TRBV4-1	.	.	13	CASSLYSGNTIYF
TRBV9	once	.	14	CASSPSPRGDTQYF
TRBV7-6	.	TRBD1	17	CASSLAGQGAMNTEAFF
TRBV1	.	.	17	CTSSHPNPLAGKYEQYF
TRBV6-1	.	.	15	CASSEYPTENTEAFF
TRBV21-1	few	.	14	CASSKAGGRGGYTF
TRBV3-1/TRBV3-2	.	.	12	CASSPGRNTIYF